Listed below are T cell receptor beta chains from one sample, sequenced in a study of T cells in tumors after PD-1 blockade. Assay used: immunoSEQ multiplex PCR; TCRdb lists only in-frame clones, some missing. The top ten hold approximately 7.9% of the sample, which has under 50,000 clones, around 85% seen once. The sample here was PBMCs, taken before anti-PD-1 therapy. The receptor set was obtained from a human donor with advanced basal cell or squamous cell carcinoma (not recorded which). Both conserved end residues are part of each CDR3. D genes are given only for firm matches. Clone size is given for some rows only: seen once, a few or many times, or a class if the clone is expanded.

clone_size: .
v_call: TRBV5-1
cdr3_length: 13
j_call: TRBJ1-1
d_call: .
cdr3_aa: CASGSTGSVEAFF
cdr3_nt: TGCGCCAGCGGGTCCACAGGATCGGTTGAAGCTTTCTTT

clone_size: .
v_call: TRBV29-1
cdr3_length: 16
j_call: TRBJ2-6
d_call: .
cdr3_aa: CSVEGGGAPGANVLTF
cdr3_nt: TGCAGCGTTGAAGGGGGGGGCGCCCCTGGGGCCAACGTCCTGACTTTC

clone_size: .
v_call: TRBV21-1
cdr3_length: 14
j_call: TRBJ2-7
d_call: .
cdr3_aa: CASRRDRRSYEQYF
cdr3_nt: TGTGCCAGCAGACGGGACAGGCGGTCCTACGAGCAGTACTTC

clone_size: .
v_call: TRBV4-1
cdr3_length: 15
j_call: TRBJ2-1
d_call: TRBD1
cdr3_aa: CASSQGQSSYNEQFF
cdr3_nt: TGCGCCAGCAGCCAGGGACAGAGCTCCTACAATGAGCAGTTCTTC

clone_size: .
v_call: TRBV10-3
cdr3_length: 15
j_call: TRBJ2-1
d_call: .
cdr3_aa: CAISEENRNINEQFF
cdr3_nt: TGTGCCATCAGTGAGGAGAACAGAAATATAAATGAGCAGTTCTTC

clone_size: .
v_call: TRBV19
cdr3_length: 14
j_call: TRBJ2-5
d_call: TRBD1
cdr3_aa: CASSIRGGGETQYF
cdr3_nt: TGTGCCAGTAGTATACGAGGGGGCGGAGAGACCCAGTACTTC

clone_size: .
v_call: TRBV19
cdr3_length: 20
j_call: TRBJ2-1
d_call: TRBD2
cdr3_aa: CASSISGGMGPSGSWHEQFF
cdr3_nt: TGTGCCAGTAGTATATCTGGGGGAATGGGGCCTAGCGGGAGTTGGCATGAGCAGTTCTTC

clone_size: .
v_call: TRBV5-5
cdr3_length: 16
j_call: TRBJ2-1
d_call: .
cdr3_aa: CASSLGFQVQYNEQFF
cdr3_nt: TGTGCCAGCAGCTTGGGCTTCCAAGTACAATACAATGAGCAGTTCTTC

clone_size: .
v_call: TRBV28
cdr3_length: 14
j_call: TRBJ2-3
d_call: .
cdr3_aa: CATLYRREYDTQYF
cdr3_nt: TGTGCCACCTTGTACCGCAGGGAATACGATACGCAGTATTTT

clone_size: .
v_call: TRBV9
cdr3_length: 15
j_call: TRBJ2-3
d_call: TRBD2
cdr3_aa: CASSVETSGVDTQYF
cdr3_nt: TGTGCCAGCAGCGTAGAGACTAGCGGGGTCGATACGCAGTATTTT

clone_size: .
v_call: TRBV6-5
cdr3_length: 12
j_call: TRBJ1-2
d_call: .
cdr3_aa: CASSLRGSGYTF
cdr3_nt: TGTGCCAGCAGTTTGAGGGGGTCCGGCTACACCTTC

clone_size: .
v_call: TRBV2
cdr3_length: 16
j_call: TRBJ1-2
d_call: TRBD1
cdr3_aa: CASIGGQGIVRNGYTF
cdr3_nt: TGTGCCAGCATAGGGGGACAGGGTATTGTGAGAAATGGCTACACCTTC

clone_size: few
v_call: TRBV27
cdr3_length: 13
j_call: TRBJ2-1
d_call: .
cdr3_aa: CASSLSSSNEQFF
cdr3_nt: TGTGCCAGCAGTTTATCGTCCTCCAATGAGCAGTTCTTC

clone_size: .
v_call: TRBV29-1
cdr3_length: 12
j_call: TRBJ1-5
d_call: .
cdr3_aa: CSVGSSNQPQHF
cdr3_nt: TGCAGCGTTGGTTCAAGCAATCAGCCCCAGCATTTT

clone_size: once
v_call: TRBV6-5
cdr3_length: 11
j_call: TRBJ1-6
d_call: .
cdr3_aa: CASSPGTSLHF
cdr3_nt: TGTGCCAGCAGTCCCGGGACTAGTCTCCACTTT

clone_size: .
v_call: TRBV19
cdr3_length: 17
j_call: TRBJ1-3
d_call: .
cdr3_aa: CASSWVGDYLWRNTIYF
cdr3_nt: TGTGCCAGTAGTTGGGTTGGAGACTATCTCTGGAGAAACACCATATATTTT

clone_size: many
v_call: TRBV13
cdr3_length: 14
j_call: TRBJ2-7
d_call: TRBD2
cdr3_aa: CASSSSGRRYEQYF
cdr3_nt: TGTGCCAGCAGCTCTAGCGGGAGGAGGTACGAGCAGTACTTC

clone_size: once
v_call: TRBV5-1
cdr3_length: 13
j_call: TRBJ2-3
d_call: .
cdr3_aa: CASSLEERVAQYF
cdr3_nt: TGCGCCAGCAGCTTGGAGGAGCGGGTCGCGCAGTATTTT

clone_size: .
v_call: TRBV24-1
cdr3_length: 12
j_call: TRBJ2-7
d_call: TRBD1
cdr3_aa: CATEGQTYEQYF
cdr3_nt: TGTGCCACAGAGGGACAGACCTACGAGCAGTACTTC

clone_size: few
v_call: TRBV19
cdr3_length: 14
j_call: TRBJ2-7
d_call: .
cdr3_aa: CASSPRQGDHEQYF
cdr3_nt: TGTGCCAGTAGTCCCCGCCAGGGAGACCACGAGCAGTACTTC

clone_size: .
v_call: TRBV7-9
cdr3_length: 16
j_call: TRBJ1-2
d_call: .
cdr3_aa: CASSLDPTNSNYGYTF
cdr3_nt: TGTGCCAGCAGCTTAGATCCCACCAACTCTAACTATGGCTACACCTTC

clone_size: .
v_call: TRBV18
cdr3_length: 15
j_call: TRBJ2-7
d_call: TRBD1
cdr3_aa: CASSPGQGAAYEQYF
cdr3_nt: TGTGCCAGCTCACCCGGACAGGGGGCAGCCTACGAGCAGTACTTC

clone_size: .
v_call: TRBV4-1
cdr3_length: 14
j_call: TRBJ2-7
d_call: .
cdr3_aa: CASSQEYRLYEQYF
cdr3_nt: TGCGCCAGCAGCCAAGAATACAGACTTTACGAGCAGTACTTC

clone_size: .
v_call: TRBV19
cdr3_length: 15
j_call: TRBJ2-2
d_call: .
cdr3_aa: CASRTSLQNTGELFF
cdr3_nt: TGTGCCTCCAGAACCAGTCTTCAGAACACCGGGGAGCTGTTTTTT

clone_size: .
v_call: TRBV18
cdr3_length: 15
j_call: TRBJ1-1
d_call: .
cdr3_aa: CASSPSTPGNTEAFF
cdr3_nt: TGTGCCAGCTCACCATCCACACCAGGGAACACTGAAGCTTTCTTT

clone_size: .
v_call: TRBV7-9
cdr3_length: 12
j_call: TRBJ2-7
d_call: .
cdr3_aa: CASSLGDIQQYF
cdr3_nt: TGTGCCAGCAGCTTAGGGGACATACAGCAGTACTTC

clone_size: .
v_call: TRBV5-1
cdr3_length: 14
j_call: TRBJ1-2
d_call: .
cdr3_aa: CASSPGEGTSGYTF
cdr3_nt: TGCGCCAGCAGCCCCGGGGAGGGTACGAGCGGCTACACCTTC

clone_size: .
v_call: TRBV10-3
cdr3_length: 15
j_call: TRBJ2-7
d_call: TRBD1
cdr3_aa: CAISESQDRGHEQYF
cdr3_nt: TGTGCCATCAGTGAGTCACAGGACAGGGGGCACGAGCAGTACTTC

clone_size: .
v_call: TRBV7-8
cdr3_length: 13
j_call: TRBJ2-7
d_call: TRBD2
cdr3_aa: CASSAGTRSEQYF
cdr3_nt: TGTGCCAGCAGCGCCGGGACTAGAAGTGAGCAGTACTTC

clone_size: .
v_call: TRBV2
cdr3_length: 14
j_call: TRBJ2-7
d_call: TRBD1
cdr3_aa: CASRAPGQGYEQYF
cdr3_nt: TGTGCCAGCAGAGCCCCGGGACAGGGCTACGAGCAGTACTTC

clone_size: .
v_call: TRBV5-6
cdr3_length: 14
j_call: TRBJ2-2
d_call: TRBD2
cdr3_aa: CASSAGGFPGELFF
cdr3_nt: TGTGCCAGCAGCGCCGGGGGGTTCCCCGGGGAGCTGTTTTTT

clone_size: .
v_call: TRBV29-1
cdr3_length: 12
j_call: TRBJ2-3
d_call: .
cdr3_aa: CSVCTRGDTQYF
cdr3_nt: TGCAGCGTTTGCACTAGGGGAGATACGCAGTATTTT

clone_size: .
v_call: TRBV4-2
cdr3_length: 15
j_call: TRBJ2-7
d_call: TRBD2
cdr3_aa: CASSQLGTRISEQYF
cdr3_nt: TGTGCCAGCAGCCAGCTCGGGACTAGAATCTCCGAGCAGTACTTC

clone_size: .
v_call: TRBV7-2
cdr3_length: 13
j_call: TRBJ2-5
d_call: TRBD2
cdr3_aa: CASSSGLAETQYF
cdr3_nt: TGTGCCAGCAGCTCGGGACTAGCGGAGACCCAGTACTTC

clone_size: .
v_call: TRBV25-1
cdr3_length: 15
j_call: TRBJ2-1
d_call: .
cdr3_aa: CASSRSLGTHNEQFF
cdr3_nt: TGTGCCAGCAGTAGAAGTTTGGGGACCCACAATGAGCAGTTCTTC

clone_size: .
v_call: TRBV6-1
cdr3_length: 14
j_call: TRBJ2-3
d_call: .
cdr3_aa: CASSERWDTDTQYF
cdr3_nt: TGTGCCAGCAGTGAACGTTGGGATACAGATACGCAGTATTTT

clone_size: .
v_call: TRBV5-5
cdr3_length: 15
j_call: TRBJ2-2
d_call: TRBD1
cdr3_aa: CASSLDGQGTGELFF
cdr3_nt: TGTGCCAGCAGCTTGGACGGACAGGGCACCGGGGAGCTGTTTTTT

clone_size: .
v_call: TRBV2
cdr3_length: 18
j_call: TRBJ1-5
d_call: .
cdr3_aa: CASSEALPFWGGNQPQHF
cdr3_nt: TGTGCCAGCAGTGAAGCGCTTCCGTTTTGGGGAGGCAATCAGCCCCAGCATTTT

clone_size: once
v_call: TRBV7-3
cdr3_length: 16
j_call: TRBJ2-2
d_call: .
cdr3_aa: CASSLAGGSPTGELFF
cdr3_nt: TGTGCCAGCAGCCTAGCTGGGGGGTCCCCCACCGGGGAGCTGTTTTTT

clone_size: .
v_call: TRBV6-4
cdr3_length: 15
j_call: TRBJ2-1
d_call: TRBD2
cdr3_aa: CASSGLAGSLNEQFF
cdr3_nt: TGTGCCAGCAGTGGGCTAGCGGGGTCCCTCAATGAGCAGTTCTTC

clone_size: .
v_call: TRBV11-3
cdr3_length: 13
j_call: TRBJ2-4
d_call: .
cdr3_aa: CASSPGWGNIQYF
cdr3_nt: TGTGCCAGCAGCCCGGGGTGGGGGAACATTCAGTACTTC

clone_size: .
v_call: TRBV6-6
cdr3_length: 14
j_call: TRBJ1-1
d_call: .
cdr3_aa: CASSYGQGETEAFF
cdr3_nt: TGTGCCAGCAGTTACGGCCAGGGTGAAACTGAAGCTTTCTTT

clone_size: .
v_call: TRBV29-1
cdr3_length: 11
j_call: TRBJ2-5
d_call: .
cdr3_aa: CSASVQETQYF
cdr3_nt: TGCAGCGCCAGTGTTCAAGAGACCCAGTACTTC

clone_size: .
v_call: TRBV7-9
cdr3_length: 12
j_call: TRBJ2-5
d_call: .
cdr3_aa: CASSLNLETQYF
cdr3_nt: TGTGCCAGCAGCTTAAATCTGGAGACCCAGTACTTC

clone_size: .
v_call: TRBV5-1
cdr3_length: 14
j_call: TRBJ2-5
d_call: TRBD2
cdr3_aa: CASSSVGGGETQYF
cdr3_nt: TGCGCCAGCAGCTCCGTGGGCGGGGGAGAGACCCAGTACTTC

clone_size: .
v_call: TRBV6-5
cdr3_length: 14
j_call: TRBJ2-7
d_call: .
cdr3_aa: CARNARGVDYEQYF
cdr3_nt: TGTGCCAGGAACGCCAGGGGGGTCGATTACGAGCAGTACTTC

clone_size: .
v_call: TRBV7-2
cdr3_length: 16
j_call: TRBJ1-3
d_call: .
cdr3_aa: CASSHDSGVSGNTIYF
cdr3_nt: TGTGCCAGCAGCCACGACTCCGGGGTCTCTGGAAACACCATATATTTT

clone_size: .
v_call: TRBV2
cdr3_length: 14
j_call: TRBJ1-1
d_call: .
cdr3_aa: CASSVDGMNTEAFF
cdr3_nt: TGTGCCAGCAGTGTAGACGGAATGAACACTGAAGCTTTCTTT

clone_size: .
v_call: TRBV9
cdr3_length: 13
j_call: TRBJ1-3
d_call: .
cdr3_aa: CASSVALGNTIYF
cdr3_nt: TGTGCCAGCAGCGTGGCACTGGGAAACACCATATATTTT

clone_size: .
v_call: TRBV27
cdr3_length: 14
j_call: TRBJ2-7
d_call: .
cdr3_aa: CASSLIGMGGEQYF
cdr3_nt: TGTGCCAGCAGTTTAATTGGGATGGGCGGCGAGCAGTACTTC

clone_size: .
v_call: TRBV6-1
cdr3_length: 11
j_call: TRBJ2-7
d_call: .
cdr3_aa: CASSEYYEQYF
cdr3_nt: TGTGCCAGCAGTGAGTACTACGAGCAGTACTTC

clone_size: .
v_call: TRBV4-1
cdr3_length: 15
j_call: TRBJ1-5
d_call: .
cdr3_aa: CASSQRDIAGQPQHF
cdr3_nt: TGCGCCAGCAGCCAGAGGGACATAGCAGGTCAGCCCCAGCATTTT

clone_size: .
v_call: TRBV29-1
cdr3_length: 15
j_call: TRBJ2-1
d_call: TRBD2
cdr3_aa: CSVKVAGGYKNEQFF
cdr3_nt: TGCAGCGTTAAAGTGGCGGGGGGATATAAGAATGAGCAGTTCTTC

clone_size: .
v_call: TRBV5-4
cdr3_length: 14
j_call: TRBJ1-1
d_call: .
cdr3_aa: CASSSLREHTEAFF
cdr3_nt: TGTGCCAGCAGCTCCCTAAGGGAGCACACTGAAGCTTTCTTT

clone_size: .
v_call: TRBV3-1/TRBV3-2
cdr3_length: 14
j_call: TRBJ2-1
d_call: TRBD1
cdr3_aa: CASSHWDRVNEQFF
cdr3_nt: TGTGCCAGCAGCCATTGGGACAGGGTCAATGAGCAGTTCTTC

clone_size: once
v_call: TRBV10-3
cdr3_length: 15
j_call: TRBJ1-5
d_call: TRBD1
cdr3_aa: CAISTGGGRGQPQHF
cdr3_nt: TGTGCCATCAGTACAGGGGGGGGAAGGGGCCAGCCCCAGCATTTT

clone_size: .
v_call: TRBV7-6
cdr3_length: 15
j_call: TRBJ2-1
d_call: .
cdr3_aa: CASSLEQGPHNEQFF
cdr3_nt: TGTGCCAGCAGCTTAGAGCAAGGACCCCACAATGAGCAGTTCTTC

clone_size: .
v_call: TRBV3-1/TRBV3-2
cdr3_length: 15
j_call: TRBJ2-3
d_call: TRBD2
cdr3_aa: CASSPTGTSPDTQYF
cdr3_nt: TGTGCCAGCAGCCCCACCGGGACTAGCCCAGATACGCAGTATTTT

clone_size: .
v_call: TRBV6-1
cdr3_length: 15
j_call: TRBJ1-2
d_call: TRBD1
cdr3_aa: CASSERDRYYQDYTF
cdr3_nt: TGTGCCAGCAGTGAAAGGGACAGATATTATCAGGACTACACCTTC